Below are 22 T cell receptor beta chains sequenced from a single sample in a study of cytomegalovirus exposure and HLA in healthy donors. The repertoire was sequenced with immunoSEQ multiplex PCR; TCRdb's copy has only in-frame clones and lacks some. The data hold some 170,000 clones, with about nine tenths observed a single time. The sample was PBMCs. Receptors were obtained from a man aged 18 to 30 in good health and CMV-seropositive.

The chain couples TRBV28 to TRBJ1-2; 7 bases map to TRBD1. The germline CDR1 and CDR2 sequences are MDHEN and SYDVKM. The CDR3 consists of 13 residues. After removal of 6 bases from V and 3 bases from J, the junction contained 4 bases not matched to a gene. This CDR3 reads CASRVGTDYGYTF. DNA for the CDR3: TGTGCCAGCAGGGTGGGGACAGACTATGGCTACACCTTC.

This chain joins TRBV4-2 and TRBJ1-4; maybe TRBD1 (5 bases). V gave up 1 base and J gave up 10 bases, with 13 bases separating them. Germline V lookup: CDR1 LGHNA, CDR2 YNFKEQ. This CDR3 has 14 amino acids. CDR3 loop: CASSQGPGGAKLFF. The CDR3 DNA reads as TGTGCCAGCAGCCAAGGGCCAGGTGGGGCAAAACTGTTTTTT.

The chain joins TRBV6-1 to TRBJ2-3; weak D call: TRBD1 (5 bases). Germline CDR1 reads MNHNS; CDR2 reads SASEGT. V lost 1 base and J 2 bases, leaving 10 bases between the germline ends. The CDR3 is made up of 15 amino acids. The CDR3: CASSEVDIPTDTQYF. The DNA of the CDR3 is TGTGCCAGCAGTGAAGTGGACATTCCCACAGATACGCAGTATTTT.

This chain links TRBV5-1 with TRBJ2-1, with 10 bases identical to TRBD2. The trim removed 5 bases at V and 4 bases at J, leaving 12 bases unmatched. CDR1 is SGHRS, CDR2 YFSETQ, per germline. The CDR3 has 17 amino acids. In nucleotides, the CDR3 is TGCGCCAGCAGAGGCCCCGAACTAGCGGGAACTTACAATGAGCAGTTCTTC. Protein product: CASRGPELAGTYNEQFF.

The rearrangement joins TRBV27 to TRBJ2-3, with 15 positions matching TRBD2. Looked up from germline, CDR1 is MNHEY and CDR2 is SMNVEV (reference sequence). There are 18 residues in the CDR3. Trimming at V came to 3 bases and at J to 4 bases, leaving 8 bases not matched to a gene. The CDR3 is CASSFRGLAGGGADTQYF. CDR3 DNA sequence: TGTGCCAGCAGTTTCCGGGGACTAGCGGGAGGTGGGGCAGATACGCAGTATTTT.

The V gene is TRBV18, the J gene TRBJ1-1; unclear D gene. Looked up from germline, CDR1 is KGHSH and CDR2 is LQKENI. CDR3 length equals 15 residues. The germline V and J ends were trimmed by 4 bases and 1 base, with 13 bases remaining between them. The CDR3 coding sequence is TGTGCCAGCTCACTGATAGGAGGGAAGAACACTGAAGCTTTCTTT. This translates into CASSLIGGKNTEAFF.

The chain is built from TRBV6-6 and TRBJ1-4, with D unresolved. V lost 6 bases and J 5 bases, leaving 4 bases between the germline ends. The CDR3 runs to 11 residues. Germline CDR1 is MNHNY and CDR2 is SVGAGI (reference sequence). The CDR3 is CASRLNEKLFF. The CDR3 DNA sequence: TGTGCCAGCAGGTTAAATGAAAAACTGTTTTTT.

The gene calls are TRBV7-2 and TRBJ1-1, with a tentative D call TRBD1 (6 bases). Trimming stripped 3 bases from V and 4 bases from J, with 15 bases between. The length of the CDR3 is 15 residues. Germline V gene sequence: CDR1 SGHTA, CDR2 FQGNSA. The chain's CDR3 is CASSFTSDRSTEAFF. Here the CDR3 DNA reads TGTGCCAGCAGCTTTACCTCGGACAGATCCACTGAAGCTTTCTTT.

The chain couples TRBV7-3 to TRBJ1-1; no definite D call. Trimming took off 6 bases at V and 1 base at J, with 9 bases between the two ends. Per the germline V gene, CDR1 is SGHTA and CDR2 is FQGTGA. The CDR3 loop spans 13 amino acids. CDR3 amino acids: CASSFTANTEAFF. CDR3 nucleotides: TGTGCCAGCAGTTTTACAGCGAACACTGAAGCTTTCTTT.

The V gene is TRBV27, the J gene TRBJ2-7; 13 nucleotides align to TRBD2. V gave up 4 bases and J gave up 5 bases; unmatched junction bases: 11. The CDR3 totals 17 residues. The germline V gene has CDR1 MNHEY and CDR2 SMNVEV (reference sequence). CDR3 in DNA: TGTGCCAGCAGTTCCGCCCCGGGACTAGCGGGGTTAGACGAGCAGTACTTC. Protein product: CASSSAPGLAGLDEQYF.

J is TRBJ1-1 and V is TRBV2; D is undetermined. This CDR3 is built from 13 residues. Trimming removed 9 bases at V and 1 base at J, with 12 bases between. The germline V gene encodes CDR1 SNHLY and CDR2 FYNNEI. DNA for the CDR3: TGTGCCAGAAAAAGAGGGCCGAACACTGAAGCTTTCTTT. Amino acid sequence: CARKRGPNTEAFF.

The chain is built from TRBV7-9 and TRBJ1-2; 11 nucleotides align to TRBD1. The J segment lost 1 base and the V segment lost 5 bases, leaving 9 bases of the junction unmatched. The germline gives CDR1 SEHNR, CDR2 FQNEAQ (reference sequence). The CDR3 runs 17 residues. CDR3 DNA sequence: TGTGCCAGCAGCCCGGGGACAGGGGGGCGCAATAACTATGGCTACACCTTC. Amino acids: CASSPGTGGRNNYGYTF.

J is TRBJ2-7 and V is TRBV10-3, with D possibly TRBD1 on 6 matching bases. The V gene lost 8 bases and the J gene lost 0 bases, with 14 bases spanning the gap. The germline gives CDR1 ENHRY, CDR2 SYGVKD. The CDR3 has 14 amino acids. The chain's CDR3 is CAIEDSKNSYEQYF. DNA for the CDR3: TGTGCCATCGAGGACAGCAAAAACTCCTACGAGCAGTACTTC.

This clone was seen only a few times. V usage is TRBV30 and J usage is TRBJ1-2; TRBD1 aligns across 7 bases. Germline CDR1 and CDR2: GTSNPN and SVGIG (reference sequence). The length of the CDR3 is 13 residues. After removal of 3 bases from V and 11 bases from J, the junction contained 12 bases not matched to a gene. CDR3 sequence: CAWSLQQTGTYTF. Written as DNA, the CDR3 is TGTGCCTGGAGCCTCCAACAGACAGGGACGTACACCTTC.

Only one count was recorded for this clone. The chain links TRBV20-1 to TRBJ2-3, with no clear D. The CDR3 loop spans 11 amino acids. The germline CDR1 and CDR2 sequences are DFQATT and SNEGSKA (reference sequence). Trimming took off 1 base at V and 6 bases at J, with 5 bases between the two ends. CDR3 coding DNA: TGCAGTGCTAGAGCTCCGGATACGCAGTATTTT. Translated: CSARAPDTQYF.

This clone turned up a few times. This chain links TRBV7-3 with TRBJ2-1; weak D call: TRBD2 (6 bases). Germline values: CDR1 SGHTA, CDR2 FQGTGA. The germline V and J ends were trimmed by 6 bases and 9 bases, with 18 bases remaining between them. CDR3 length: 14 amino acids. The CDR3 reads CASSPTTSLGEQFF. As DNA, the CDR3 is TGTGCCAGCAGTCCCACGACTAGTTTGGGTGAGCAGTTCTTC.

The V gene is TRBV4-2, the J gene TRBJ2-4; 7 bases align to TRBD1. The CDR3 is 14 residues long. CDR1 and CDR2 from the germline V gene are LGHNA and YNFKEQ. The V gene end was trimmed by 4 bases and the J gene end by 1 base; junction bases not matched to a gene: 1. In nucleotides, the CDR3 is TGTGCCAGCAGCCCGGACAGGGCCAAAAACATTCAGTACTTC. Its translation is CASSPDRAKNIQYF.

In this sample, this clone turned up a few times. The chain links TRBV7-9 to TRBJ1-1; 9 nucleotides agree with TRBD1. Trimming at V came to 5 bases and at J to 7 bases, leaving 8 bases not matched to a gene. Looked up from germline, CDR1 is SEHNR and CDR2 is FQNEAQ (reference sequence). The CDR3 contains 14 residues. The CDR3 region has the DNA TGTGCCAGCAGCCCGGACAGGGGACGCAATGAAGCTTTCTTT. Protein sequence: CASSPDRGRNEAFF.

The rearrangement uses TRBV13 and TRBJ2-7, with TRBD2 identical over 8 bases. CDR1 and CDR2 from the germline V gene are PRHDT and FYEKMQ (reference sequence). This CDR3 region has 13 residues. V lost 11 bases, J lost 0 bases, and 6 bases stayed unmatched. This CDR3 reads CASAGGRSYEQYF. The CDR3, as DNA: TGTGCCTCCGCGGGGGGCCGCTCCTACGAGCAGTACTTC.

CDR3 amino acids: CASSPGTSPEQFF. Here the CDR3 DNA reads TGTGCCAGCAGTCCCGGGACTAGCCCTGAGCAGTTCTTC. The chain uses TRBV7-9 and TRBJ2-1, with 9 bases aligning to TRBD2. Germline CDR1 reads SEHNR; CDR2 reads FQNEAQ (reference sequence). This CDR3 is built from 13 residues. Unmatched junction bases numbered 6, after V lost 6 bases and J lost 9 bases.

This rearrangement joins TRBV4-1 to TRBJ2-1; 7 bases fit TRBD1. Germline assignment: CDR1 MGHRA and CDR2 YSYEKL. This CDR3 has 14 residues. The junction had 9 bases not matched to a gene; V was cut back by 4 bases and J by 9 bases. CDR3 sequence (DNA): TGCGCCAGCAGCCGACCCGGATCAGGGGGTGAGCAGTTCTTC. The encoded protein is CASSRPGSGGEQFF.

This chain connects TRBV27 to TRBJ2-1; a possible D gene is TRBD1 (5 bases). With 3 bases removed from V and 3 bases from J, the gap between germline ends came to 6 bases. This CDR3 is 13 amino acids long. From germline, CDR1 is MNHEY and CDR2 SMNVEV (reference sequence). The CDR3 coding sequence is TGTGCCAGCAGTTTTCAGGGCTACAATGAGCAGTTCTTC. As protein: CASSFQGYNEQFF.